Listed below are T cell receptor beta chains from one sample, sequenced in a study of human T cells and chemical hapten exposure. Via MiXCR, TCRdb re-called the RACE reads, giving one row per CDR3 protein. Here the sample spans about 100,000 distinct CDR3 sequences, approximately 10% being singletons. The specimen comprised whole blood, sampled in connection with sensitization to the hapten diphenylcyclopropenone (DPC). Receptors originate from a woman aged 40-49 years with alopecia areata. Some clones in this sample may be carry-over from other donors' samples. Both conserved end residues are part of each CDR3. A D gene is named only where the DNA matches it firmly. Size tells how often a clone was seen (once, few, many) or the class of an expanded clone, and some rows leave it out.

D,length,size,J,V,DNA,CDR3
.,13,few,TRBJ2-1,TRBV30,TGTGCCTGGAGTGTTATGGGGGGCAATGAGCAGTTCTTC,CAWSVMGGNEQFF
TRBD2,15,few,TRBJ2-1,TRBV12-3/TRBV12-4,TGTGCCAGCAGTATTAGCGGGGGCCGTTACAATGAGCAGTTCTTC,CASSISGGRYNEQFF
.,13,many,TRBJ1-1,TRBV15,TGTGCCACCAGCAGGACCACGAACACTGAAGCTTTCTTT,CATSRTTNTEAFF
.,13,few,TRBJ2-7,TRBV6-5,TGTGCCAGCAGTTATAGGGCTACCTACGAGCAGTACTTC,CASSYRATYEQYF
.,14,many,TRBJ2-3,TRBV6-4,TGTGCCAGCAGTGACTCCCAGGGCGCCGATACGCAGTATTTT,CASSDSQGADTQYF
TRBD2,12,.,TRBJ2-7,TRBV6-1,TGTGCCAGCGGGAAAGCGGGGTACGAGCAGTACTTC,CASGKAGYEQYF
TRBD2,21,few,TRBJ2-3,TRBV6-2/TRBV6-3,TGTGCCAGCAGTTACTCTGGCCAAGGGGCTAGCGGGAGGACGTCGGCAGATACGCAGTATTTT,CASSYSGQGASGRTSADTQYF
TRBD1,16,.,TRBJ2-7,TRBV20-1,TGCAGTGCTAGCCAATTCCGACAGGGCTCTAGGAACGAGCAGTACTTC,CSASQFRQGSRNEQYF
TRBD1,15,many,TRBJ1-6,TRBV9,TGTGCCAGCAGCGTCTCACAGGGGATCGATTCACCCCTCCACTTT,CASSVSQGIDSPLHF
.,18,many,TRBJ1-3,TRBV4-3,TGCGCCAGCAGCCAAGAGGGGGGGGCCATGGGCTCTGGAAACACCATATATTTT,CASSQEGGAMGSGNTIYF
.,17,few,TRBJ1-2,TRBV20-1,TGCAGTGCTAGAGATCCCCCGGGGGGGAGAGGAGTCTATGGCTACACCTTC,CSARDPPGGRGVYGYTF
.,13,.,TRBJ2-1,TRBV6-5,TGTGCCAGCAGTTACGGGCAAGACAATGAGCAGTTCTTC,CASSYGQDNEQFF
TRBD1,16,few,TRBJ2-7,TRBV20-1,TGCAGTGCTCGCCGGACAGGGGCCCCGCAGGTCTACGAGCAGTACTTC,CSARRTGAPQVYEQYF
.,16,.,TRBJ1-4,TRBV5-5,TGTGCCAGCAGCTTGGCTCGCACCTTCTCTAGTGAAAAACTGTTTTTT,CASSLARTFSSEKLFF
.,16,many,TRBJ2-1,TRBV12-3/TRBV12-4,TGTGCCAGCAGTTTGAGTCGGGCCCCTCAGGTTGATGAGCAGTTCTTC,CASSLSRAPQVDEQFF
TRBD1,14,.,TRBJ2-5,TRBV20-1,TGCAGTGCTAGAGAAGGACAGGGTGTAGGGGCCCAGTACTTC,CSAREGQGVGAQYF
TRBD2,17,many,TRBJ2-1,TRBV9,TGTGCCAGCAGCGCCCGGGGACTAGCGAGCTCCTACAATGAGCAGTTCTTC,CASSARGLASSYNEQFF
TRBD1,13,.,TRBJ2-7,TRBV20-1,TGCAGTGCTGACCGGGACAGCCACTACGAGCAGTACTTC,CSADRDSHYEQYF
.,13,few,TRBJ1-6,TRBV20-1,TGCAGTGCTAGAGCTCAGGGAAATTCACCCCTCCACTTT,CSARAQGNSPLHF
.,16,.,TRBJ1-1,TRBV7-8,TGTGCCAGCAGCTTAGGCCTCAAACGGGGGGCGAGTGAAGCTTTCTTT,CASSLGLKRGASEAFF
TRBD2,16,many,TRBJ2-1,TRBV6-4,TGTGCCAGCAGTGAAGCGGGGGGCGGTACTTACAATGAGCAGTTCTTC,CASSEAGGGTYNEQFF
TRBD1,15,few,TRBJ1-1,TRBV6-2/TRBV6-3,TGTGCCAGCAGAAACCCAGACAGGGTCGGCACTGAAGCTTTCTTT,CASRNPDRVGTEAFF
.,13,many,TRBJ2-7,TRBV7-8,TGTGCCAGCAGCTTCGGATCCTCCTACGAGCAGTACTTC,CASSFGSSYEQYF
.,16,.,TRBJ2-2,TRBV5-4,TGTGCCAGCAGTAGAGAAGGGGATTGGAGCACCGGGGAGCTGTTTTTT,CASSREGDWSTGELFF